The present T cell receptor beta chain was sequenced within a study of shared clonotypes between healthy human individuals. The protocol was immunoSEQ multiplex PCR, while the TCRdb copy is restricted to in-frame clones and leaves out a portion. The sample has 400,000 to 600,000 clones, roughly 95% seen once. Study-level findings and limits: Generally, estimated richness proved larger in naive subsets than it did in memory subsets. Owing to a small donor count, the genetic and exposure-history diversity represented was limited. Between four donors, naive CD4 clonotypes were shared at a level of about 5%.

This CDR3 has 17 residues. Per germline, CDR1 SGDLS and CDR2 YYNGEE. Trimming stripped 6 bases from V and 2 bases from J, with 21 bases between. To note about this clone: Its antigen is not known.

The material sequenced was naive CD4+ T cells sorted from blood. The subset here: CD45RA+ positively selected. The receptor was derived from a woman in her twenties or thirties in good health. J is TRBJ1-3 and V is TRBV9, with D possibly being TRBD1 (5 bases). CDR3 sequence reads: CASTPGVSGGAGNTIYF. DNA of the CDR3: TGTGCCAGCACCCCGGGGGTTTCCGGAGGGGCTGGAAACACCATATATTTT.